The 14 T cell receptor beta chains below all came from one sample that was sequenced in a study of Ad26.COV2.S vaccination and SARS-CoV-2 variants. Clones were sequenced by immunoSEQ multiplex PCR, and TCRdb holds only the in-frame ones, with some missing. The table lists more than 300,000 clones, about 88% of them singletons. The treatment was: over 15 received Ad26.COV2.S at low or high dose, single or two shots; roughly five received placebo; per-sample allocation not given. Each sample was drawn 63 days after the first injection (of vaccine or placebo). The sequencing used peripheral blood, collected in a trial of Ad26.COV2.S vaccine versus placebo. All receptors derive from a person aged 18-65 years who received the Ad26.COV2.S COVID-19 vaccine or a placebo.

This clone was recorded once. This chain links TRBV19 with TRBJ2-5; 7 bases agree with TRBD2. This CDR3 contains 13 residues. The V gene's germline CDR1 is LNHDA and CDR2 SQIVND (reference sequence). V was clipped by 8 bases and J by 4 bases; unmatched bases: 7. In nucleotides, the CDR3 is TGTGCCAGTGGAGGGAGGGTTTTAGAGACCCAGTACTTC. Translated, it gives CASGGRVLETQYF.

CDR3 region: CATNTIRNRMNEQFF. CDR3 nucleotide sequence: TGTGCCACCAACACCATTAGAAACCGGATGAATGAGCAGTTCTTC. This chain joins TRBV9 and TRBJ2-1, with no clear D. Per the germline V gene, CDR1 is SGDLS and CDR2 is YYNGEE. CDR3 size: 15 residues. Trimming shortened V by 9 bases and J by 7 bases, and 23 bases separated the two germline ends.

The V gene is TRBV6-5, the J gene TRBJ2-7, with 8 bases aligning to TRBD2. The CDR3 has 11 residues. Germline values: CDR1 MNHEY, CDR2 SVGAGI. The trim removed 2 bases at V and 12 bases at J, leaving 3 bases unmatched. The CDR3 region is CASSYPGGVYF. CDR3 bases: TGTGCCAGCAGTTACCCGGGAGGGGTGTACTTC.

The chain joins TRBV27 to TRBJ2-2; D not certain. Germline V gives CDR1 MNHEY, CDR2 SMNVEV (reference sequence). The ends were cut back, 4 bases at V and 7 bases at J, with 10 bases in the middle. This CDR3 region has 13 residues. The CDR3 DNA reads as TGTGCCAGCAGTTGGCGCATAGGCGGGGAGCTGTTTTTT. Protein product: CASSWRIGGELFF.

As to this clone: This specimen includes other DNA sequences encoding the same CDR3. This CDR3 is CASSLGDTQYF. CDR3 sequence (DNA): TGCGCCAGCAGCTTGGGGGATACGCAGTATTTT. The J gene is TRBJ2-3, the V gene TRBV5-1, with D uncertain. Deletions cut 0 bases from V and 6 bases from J, with 2 bases between. The germline gives CDR1 SGHRS, CDR2 YFSETQ. This CDR3 contains 11 residues.

This clone appeared a single time. This chain links TRBV7-3 with TRBJ2-1; perhaps TRBD2 as D (5 bases). Germline CDR1 is SGHTA and CDR2 is FQGTGA. The V and J ends lost 4 bases and 6 bases respectively, with 13 bases between them. This CDR3 spans 14 amino acids. The CDR3 reads CASSSTIRINEQFF. The CDR3 DNA follows: TGTGCCAGCAGCTCGACTATAAGGATCAATGAGCAGTTCTTC.

The rearrangement joins TRBV5-6 to TRBJ2-7, with a weak D call TRBD2 (5 bases). V gave up 2 bases and J gave up 0 bases, with 24 bases separating them. The CDR3 length is 19 residues. Germline CDR1 SGHDT, CDR2 YYEEEE. The CDR3 loop reads CASSFIPSGRTFFSYEQYF. The CDR3 DNA reads as TGTGCCAGCAGCTTTATTCCTTCGGGAAGGACTTTCTTCTCCTACGAGCAGTACTTC.

The chain is built from TRBV19 and TRBJ2-7; possibly TRBD1 or TRBD2 for D (6 bases each). CDR1 and CDR2 (germline): LNHDA, SQIVND (reference sequence). V gave up 4 bases and J gave up 0 bases, with 13 bases separating them. This CDR3 region has 15 residues. The CDR3 loop is CASSKPGAFSYEQYF. The CDR3, as DNA: TGTGCCAGTAGTAAGCCGGGGGCCTTCTCCTACGAGCAGTACTTC.

A single count supports this clone. The V call is TRBV4-2, the J call TRBJ1-1; a possible D gene is TRBD1 (5 bases). Germline-derived CDR1 and CDR2 are LGHNA and YNFKEQ. The CDR3 is made up of 15 amino acids. Trimming stripped 4 bases from V and 1 base from J, with 13 bases between. The DNA for the CDR3 is TGTGCCAGCAGCCGACAGAATAGGGAGAACACTGAAGCTTTCTTT. Encoded protein: CASSRQNRENTEAFF.

This clone was detected once. This chain connects TRBV7-3 to TRBJ1-5; tentative D call: TRBD1 (5 bases). V lost 6 bases, J lost 5 bases, and 11 bases lay in between. CDR3 length: 13 residues. The germline CDR1 and CDR2 sequences are SGHTA and FQGTGA. For the CDR3, the DNA is TGTGCCAGCAGTCCAGGGACCCATCAGCCCCAGCATTTT. This sequence encodes CASSPGTHQPQHF.

The chain combines TRBV13 with TRBJ2-7; D might be TRBD2 (5 bases). Germline loops: CDR1 PRHDT, CDR2 FYEKMQ (reference sequence). The CDR3 has 15 amino acids. Trimming cost V 3 bases and J 2 bases, with 14 bases left between them. CDR3 coding DNA: TGTGCCAGCAGCTTGTCATCTAGCCGCGCCTACGAGCAGTACTTC. It yields the protein CASSLSSSRAYEQYF.

J is TRBJ1-1 and V is TRBV5-1; D is perhaps TRBD1 (6 bases). The CDR3 is made up of 16 amino acids. Germline CDR1 is SGHRS and CDR2 is YFSETQ. V was trimmed by 4 bases and J by 1 base, leaving 17 bases between them. For the CDR3, the DNA is TGCGCCAGCAGCCCGGACAGTCTCCGGCGGAACACTGAAGCTTTCTTT. This sequence encodes CASSPDSLRRNTEAFF.

V usage is TRBV10-3 and J usage is TRBJ2-2; D gene uncertain. Germline CDR1 is ENHRY and CDR2 is SYGVKD. The CDR3 runs to 11 residues. V lost 6 bases, J lost 6 bases, and 5 bases lay in between. CDR3 residues: CAIRGSGELFF. In DNA form, the CDR3 reads TGTGCCATCAGGGGGTCCGGGGAGCTGTTTTTT.

V usage is TRBV19 and J usage is TRBJ2-2; the D gene is possibly TRBD1 (5 bases). Germline V gene lookup returns CDR1 LNHDA and CDR2 SQIVND (reference sequence). Trimming took off 7 bases at V and 7 bases at J, with 19 bases between the two ends. The CDR3 has 15 amino acids. CDR3 in DNA: TGTGCCAGTAACCATATCGACAGAATAGTCGGGGAGCTGTTTTTT. It encodes CASNHIDRIVGELFF.